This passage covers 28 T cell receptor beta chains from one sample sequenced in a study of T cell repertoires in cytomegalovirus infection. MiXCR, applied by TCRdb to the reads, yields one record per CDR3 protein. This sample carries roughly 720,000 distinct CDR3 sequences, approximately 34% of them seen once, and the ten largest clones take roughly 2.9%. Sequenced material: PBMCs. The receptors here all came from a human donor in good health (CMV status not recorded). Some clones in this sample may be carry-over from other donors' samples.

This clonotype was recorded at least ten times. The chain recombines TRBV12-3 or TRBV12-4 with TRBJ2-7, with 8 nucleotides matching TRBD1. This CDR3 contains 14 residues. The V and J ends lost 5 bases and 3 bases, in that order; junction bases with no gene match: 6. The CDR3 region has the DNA TGTGCCAGCAGTAAGGAGGGGACAGGCTACGAGCAGTACTTC. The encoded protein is CASSKEGTGYEQYF.

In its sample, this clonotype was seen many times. DNA for the CDR3: TGTGCCAGCAGCCAAGCTCGGGCCAGAGCATATAGCAATCAGCCCCAGCATTTT. It is translated as CASSQARARAYSNQPQHF. The chain has TRBV28 and TRBJ1-5; no definite D call. In germline, CDR1 is MDHEN, CDR2 SYDVKM. The germline V and J ends were trimmed by 6 bases and 0 bases, with 21 bases remaining between them. The CDR3 sequence is 18 residues long.

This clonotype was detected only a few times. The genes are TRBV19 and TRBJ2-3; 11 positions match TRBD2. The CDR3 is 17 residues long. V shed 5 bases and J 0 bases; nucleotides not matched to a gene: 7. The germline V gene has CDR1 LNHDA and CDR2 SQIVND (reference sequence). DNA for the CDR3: TGTGCCAGTAGTGTGGCGGGACTAGCGGCTAGCACAGATACGCAGTATTTT. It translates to CASSVAGLAASTDTQYF.

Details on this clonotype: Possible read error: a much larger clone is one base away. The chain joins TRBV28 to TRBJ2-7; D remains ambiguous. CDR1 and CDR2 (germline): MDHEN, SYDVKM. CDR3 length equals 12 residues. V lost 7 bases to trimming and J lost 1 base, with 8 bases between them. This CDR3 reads CASIKQSYEQYF. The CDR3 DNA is TGTGCCAGCATTAAACAGTCCTACGAGCAGTACTTC.

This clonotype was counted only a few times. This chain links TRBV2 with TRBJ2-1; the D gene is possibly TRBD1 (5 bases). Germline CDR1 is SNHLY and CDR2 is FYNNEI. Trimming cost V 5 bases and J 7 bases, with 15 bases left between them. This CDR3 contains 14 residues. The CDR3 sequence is CASSPGPNRNEQFF. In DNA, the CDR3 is TGTGCCAGCAGTCCGGGCCCCAACAGGAATGAGCAGTTCTTC.

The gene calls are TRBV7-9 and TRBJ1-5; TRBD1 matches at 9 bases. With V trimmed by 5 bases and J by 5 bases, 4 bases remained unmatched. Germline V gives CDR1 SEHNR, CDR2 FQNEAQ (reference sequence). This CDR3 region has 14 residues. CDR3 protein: CASSTGGLDQPQHF. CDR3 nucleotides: TGTGCCAGCAGCACAGGGGGCCTCGATCAGCCCCAGCATTTT.

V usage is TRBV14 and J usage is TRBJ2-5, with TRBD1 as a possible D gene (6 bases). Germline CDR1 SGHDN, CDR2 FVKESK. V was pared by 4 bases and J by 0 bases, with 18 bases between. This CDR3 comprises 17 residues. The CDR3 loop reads CASSRSLDSVYQETQYF. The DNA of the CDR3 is TGTGCCAGCAGCCGAAGTTTGGACAGCGTGTACCAAGAGACCCAGTACTTC.

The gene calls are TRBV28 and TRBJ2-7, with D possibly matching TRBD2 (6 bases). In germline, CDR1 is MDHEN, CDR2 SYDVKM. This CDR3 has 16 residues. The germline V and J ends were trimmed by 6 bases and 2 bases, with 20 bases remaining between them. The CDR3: CASRLEVGGNPYEQYF. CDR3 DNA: TGTGCCAGCAGGTTGGAGGTGGGCGGGAACCCCTACGAGCAGTACTTC.

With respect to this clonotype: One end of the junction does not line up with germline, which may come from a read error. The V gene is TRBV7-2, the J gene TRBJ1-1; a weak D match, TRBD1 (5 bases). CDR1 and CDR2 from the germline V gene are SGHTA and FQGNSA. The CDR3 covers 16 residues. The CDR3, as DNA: TGTGCCAGTAGCTTAGTAAAGGGGCTACCGAACACTGAAGCTTTTTTT. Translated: CASSLVKGLPNTEAFF. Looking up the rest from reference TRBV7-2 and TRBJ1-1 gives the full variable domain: GAGVSQSPSNKVTEKGKDVELRCDPISGHTALYWYRQSLGQGLEFLIYFQGNSAPDKSGLPSDRFSAERTGGSVSTLTIQRTQQEDSAVYLCASSLVKGLPNTEAFFGQGTRLTVV.

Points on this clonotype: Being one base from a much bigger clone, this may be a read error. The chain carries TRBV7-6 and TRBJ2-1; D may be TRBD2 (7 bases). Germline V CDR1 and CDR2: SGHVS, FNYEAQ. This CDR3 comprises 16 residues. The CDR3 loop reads CASSAGADITYNEQLF. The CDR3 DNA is TGTGCCAGCAGCGCGGGGGCAGACATAACCTACAATGAGCAGTTATTC. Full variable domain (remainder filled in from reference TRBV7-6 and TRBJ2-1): GAGVSQSPRYKVTKRGQDVALRCDPISGHVSLYWYRQALGQGPEFLTYFNYEAQQDKSGLPNDRFSAERPEGSISTLTIQRTEQRDSAMYRCASSAGADITYNEQLFGPGTRLTVL.

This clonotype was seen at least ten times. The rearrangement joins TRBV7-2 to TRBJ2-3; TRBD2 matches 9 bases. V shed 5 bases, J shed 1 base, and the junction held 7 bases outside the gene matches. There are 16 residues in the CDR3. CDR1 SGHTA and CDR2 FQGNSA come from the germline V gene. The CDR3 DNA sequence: TGTGCCAGCAGCCCAAGACTAGCGGAGGGCACAGATACGCAGTATTTT. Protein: CASSPRLAEGTDTQYF.

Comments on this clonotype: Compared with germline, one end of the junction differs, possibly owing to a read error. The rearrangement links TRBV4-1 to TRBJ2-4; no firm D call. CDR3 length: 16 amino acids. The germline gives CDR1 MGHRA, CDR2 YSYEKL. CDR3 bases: TGTGCCAGCAGCCAGCAGTTCGACCTAGCCAAAAACATTCAGTACTTC. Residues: CASSQQFDLAKNIQYF.

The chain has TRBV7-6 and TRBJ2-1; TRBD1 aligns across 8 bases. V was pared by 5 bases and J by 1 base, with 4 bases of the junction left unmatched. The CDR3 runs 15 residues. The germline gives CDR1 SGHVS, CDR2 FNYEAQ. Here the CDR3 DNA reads TGTGCCAGCAGCGTTGACAGGGGTTCCTACAATGAGCAGTTCTTC. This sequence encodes CASSVDRGSYNEQFF.

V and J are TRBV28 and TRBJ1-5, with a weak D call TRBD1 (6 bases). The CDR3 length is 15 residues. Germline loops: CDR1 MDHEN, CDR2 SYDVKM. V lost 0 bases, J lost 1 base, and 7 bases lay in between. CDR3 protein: CASSLWGASNQPQHF. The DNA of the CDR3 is TGTGCCAGCAGTTTATGGGGGGCAAGCAATCAGCCCCAGCATTTT.

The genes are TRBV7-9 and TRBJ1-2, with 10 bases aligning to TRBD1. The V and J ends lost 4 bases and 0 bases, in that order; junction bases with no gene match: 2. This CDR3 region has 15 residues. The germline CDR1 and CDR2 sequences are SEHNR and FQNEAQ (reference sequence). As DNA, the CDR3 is TGTGCCAGCAGCTCGGGGACAGGGGCTAACTATGGCTACACCTTC. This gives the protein CASSSGTGANYGYTF.

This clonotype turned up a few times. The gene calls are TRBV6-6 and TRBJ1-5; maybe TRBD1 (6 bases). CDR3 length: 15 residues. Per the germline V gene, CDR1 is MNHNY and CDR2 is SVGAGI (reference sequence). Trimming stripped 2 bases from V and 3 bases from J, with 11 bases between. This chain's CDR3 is CASSYEAGVNQPQHF. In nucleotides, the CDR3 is TGTGCCAGCAGTTACGAGGCAGGGGTCAATCAGCCCCAGCATTTT.

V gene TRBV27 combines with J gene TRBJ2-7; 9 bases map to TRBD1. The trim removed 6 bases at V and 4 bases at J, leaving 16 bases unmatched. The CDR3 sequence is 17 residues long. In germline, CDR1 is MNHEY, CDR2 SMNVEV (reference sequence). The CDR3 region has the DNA TGTGCCAGCAGACCAACTACAGGGGGCGCCCCAGGGTACGAGCAGTACTTC. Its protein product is CASRPTTGGAPGYEQYF.

The chain's CDR3 is CASSPRTGGLGSYNEQFF. CDR3 bases: TGTGCCAGCAGTCCGCGGACAGGGGGCTTAGGGTCCTACAATGAGCAGTTCTTC. The chain uses TRBV6-5 and TRBJ2-1; 11 nucleotides align to TRBD1. Germline CDR1 reads MNHEY; CDR2 reads SVGAGI. After removal of 5 bases from V and 1 base from J, the junction contained 10 bases not matched to a gene. CDR3 length: 18 amino acids.

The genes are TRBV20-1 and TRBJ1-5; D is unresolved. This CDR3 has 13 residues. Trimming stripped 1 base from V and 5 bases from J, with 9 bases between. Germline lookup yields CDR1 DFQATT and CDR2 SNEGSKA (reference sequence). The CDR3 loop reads CSARGSSDQPQHF. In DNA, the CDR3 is TGCAGTGCTAGAGGGTCATCGGATCAGCCCCAGCATTTT.

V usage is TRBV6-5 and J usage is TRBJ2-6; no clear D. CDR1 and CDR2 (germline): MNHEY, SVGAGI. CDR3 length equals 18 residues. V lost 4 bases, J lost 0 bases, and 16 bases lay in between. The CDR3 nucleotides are TGTGCCAGCAGTTCCGGGCCTACCCTCCTCTCTGGGGCCAACGTCCTGACTTTC. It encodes CASSSGPTLLSGANVLTF.

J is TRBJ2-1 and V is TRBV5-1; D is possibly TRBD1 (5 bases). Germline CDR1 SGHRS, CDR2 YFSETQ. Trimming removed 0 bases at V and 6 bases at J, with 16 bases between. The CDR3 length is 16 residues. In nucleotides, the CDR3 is TGCGCCAGCAGCTTGGTGGCAGGGCCAAGGAGCAATGAGCAGTTCTTC. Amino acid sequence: CASSLVAGPRSNEQFF.

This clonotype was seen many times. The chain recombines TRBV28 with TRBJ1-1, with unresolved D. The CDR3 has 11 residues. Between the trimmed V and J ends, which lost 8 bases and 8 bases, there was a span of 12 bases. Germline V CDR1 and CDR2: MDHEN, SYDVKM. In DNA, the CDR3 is TGTGCCAGCCAGCGGAACAGAGAAGCTTTCTTT. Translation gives CASQRNREAFF.

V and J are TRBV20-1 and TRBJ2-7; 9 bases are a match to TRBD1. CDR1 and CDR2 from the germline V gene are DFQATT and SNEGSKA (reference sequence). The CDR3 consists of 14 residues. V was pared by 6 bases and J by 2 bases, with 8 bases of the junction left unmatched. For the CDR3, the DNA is TGCAGTGCCGCGGACAGGGGAATCACCTACGAGCAGTACTTC. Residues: CSAADRGITYEQYF.

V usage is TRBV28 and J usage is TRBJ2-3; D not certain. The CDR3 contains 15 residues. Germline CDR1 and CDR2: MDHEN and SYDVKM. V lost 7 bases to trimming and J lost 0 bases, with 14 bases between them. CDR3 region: CASTPRYLSTDTQYF. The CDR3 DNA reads TGTGCCAGCACCCCGCGATACCTTAGCACAGATACGCAGTATTTT.

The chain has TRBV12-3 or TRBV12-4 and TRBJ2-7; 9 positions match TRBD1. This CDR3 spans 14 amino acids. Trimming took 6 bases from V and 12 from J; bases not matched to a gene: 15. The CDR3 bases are TGTGCCAGCAGCTCCGGGACAGGGCCCTTCGTCCGGTACTTC. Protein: CASSSGTGPFVRYF.

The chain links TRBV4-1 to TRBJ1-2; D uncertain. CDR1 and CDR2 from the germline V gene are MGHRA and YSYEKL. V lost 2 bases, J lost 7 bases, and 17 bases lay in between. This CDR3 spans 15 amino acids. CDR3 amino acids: CASSQLPTSEGGYTF. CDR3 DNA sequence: TGCGCCAGCAGCCAACTCCCGACATCGGAAGGTGGCTACACCTTC.

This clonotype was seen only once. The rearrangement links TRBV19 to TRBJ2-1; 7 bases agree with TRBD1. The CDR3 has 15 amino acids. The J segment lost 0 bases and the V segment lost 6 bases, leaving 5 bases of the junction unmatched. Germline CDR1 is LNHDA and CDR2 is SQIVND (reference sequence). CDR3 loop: CASRSRGFSYNEQFF. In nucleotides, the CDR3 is TGTGCCAGTAGGTCCAGGGGGTTCTCCTACAATGAGCAGTTCTTC.

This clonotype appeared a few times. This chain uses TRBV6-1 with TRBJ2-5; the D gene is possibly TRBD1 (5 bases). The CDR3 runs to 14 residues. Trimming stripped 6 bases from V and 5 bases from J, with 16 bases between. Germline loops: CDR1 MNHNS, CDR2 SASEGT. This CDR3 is CASSLTVPVETQYF. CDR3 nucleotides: TGTGCCAGCAGCCTGACAGTGCCGGTGGAGACCCAGTACTTC.